This TCR beta chain derives from a study of a mutant IDH1 vaccine in newly diagnosed glioma. Background on the study: Vaccination followed radiotherapy alone by 4-6 weeks, or accompanied temozolomide cycles.

The data were produced by immunoSEQ multiplex PCR, yet TCRdb's version contains in-frame clones alone and is incomplete. The table has roughly 52,000 clones, under 90% seen once. In germline, CDR1 is KGHSY, CDR2 FQNENV. Trimming left V 6 bases short and J 1 base short, with 10 bases between. The CDR3 consists of 14 residues. The time point here: week 23, last vaccination. Alongside topical imiquimod, each dose of vaccine comprised 300 ug of mutant IDH1 20-mer peptide. Concerning this clone: As yet, its antigen is unknown.

The sample consisted of PBMCs, taken from a glioma patient whose treatment included an IDH1 peptide vaccine. V is TRBV16 and J is TRBJ1-5; D not certain. This sequence was found in a man in his forties or fifties with glioma. The CDR3 nucleotides read TGTGCCAGCAGTACTGGGTGGAGCAATCAGCCCCAGCATTTT. Protein sequence: CASSTGWSNQPQHF.